The 17 T cell receptor beta chains listed next were all sequenced from one sample in a study of T cell repertoires in cytomegalovirus infection. These receptors lack a known antigen. TCRdb itself ran the reads through MiXCR, one entry per CDR3 protein. Of some 590,000 distinct CDR3 sequences in the sample, around 40% were seen once. Sequenced material: cultured PBMCs, taken from culture after CMV antigen stimulation. Every receptor here comes from a human donor in good health (CMV status not recorded). Some clones in this sample may be carry-over from other donors' samples.

The V call is TRBV27, the J call TRBJ1-2; D is unresolved. In germline, CDR1 is MNHEY, CDR2 SMNVEV (reference sequence). Between the trimmed V and J ends, which lost 5 bases and 0 bases, there was a span of 16 bases. The CDR3 is 16 residues long. For the CDR3, the DNA is TGTGCCAGCAGTCCCGCCCAAGGGCTCTCTAACTATGGCTACACCTTC. Translating gives CASSPAQGLSNYGYTF.

The V and J genes are TRBV7-4 and TRBJ1-2; no clear D. Germline assignment: CDR1 SGHVT and CDR2 SQSDAQ. The CDR3 extends over 14 amino acids. Trimming removed 1 base from V and 2 bases from J, with 8 bases in between. The CDR3 DNA reads TGTGCCAGCAGCTTAGGCTCGACCAACTATGGCTACACCTTC. Its translation is CASSLGSTNYGYTF.

V is TRBV19 and J is TRBJ2-1; maybe TRBD1 (5 bases). This CDR3 is 15 amino acids long. From germline, CDR1 is LNHDA and CDR2 SQIVND (reference sequence). V shed 5 bases and J shed 6 bases, with 17 bases lying between them. The CDR3 DNA sequence: TGTGCCAGTAGTCCGGGTGTAGGCACAGGCAATGAGCAGTTCTTC. It encodes CASSPGVGTGNEQFF.

The rearrangement joins TRBV11-2 to TRBJ2-1; D perhaps matches TRBD2 (6 bases). Germline CDR1 and CDR2: SGHAT and FQNNGV. Trimming cost V 0 bases and J 7 bases, with 16 bases left between them. This CDR3 is 16 amino acids long. The CDR3 DNA reads TGTGCCAGCAGCTTAGATTGGCTCCCGGGGGTGAATGAGCAGTTCTTC. Translated, it gives CASSLDWLPGVNEQFF.

The chain uses TRBV6-1 and TRBJ2-3; a weak D match, TRBD2 (5 bases). CDR1 and CDR2 from the germline V gene are MNHNS and SASEGT. V dropped 11 bases and J dropped 2 bases, with 14 bases sitting between them. The CDR3 length is 13 residues. CDR3 amino acids: CASGEYNTDTQYF. CDR3 DNA sequence: TGTGCCTCCGGGGAGTATAACACAGATACGCAGTATTTT.

A note on this clonotype: One end of the junction varies from germline; a read error may be responsible. This chain joins TRBV4-1 and TRBJ2-1; D is ambiguous. The length of the CDR3 is 17 residues. Germline V CDR1 and CDR2: MGHRA, YSYEKL. CDR3 residues: CASSLTAGRNSYNERFF. The CDR3 nucleotides are TGTGCCAGCAGCCTTACCGCCGGACGCAACTCCTACAATGAGCGGTTCTTC.

This clonotype was seen more than once but under ten times. The genes are TRBV27 and TRBJ1-6, with D tentatively TRBD1 (5 bases). There are 16 residues in the CDR3. Germline assignment: CDR1 MNHEY and CDR2 SMNVEV (reference sequence). Deletions cut 2 bases from V and 5 bases from J, with 13 bases between. The chain's CDR3 is CASSLPEGGDNSPLHF. CDR3 bases: TGTGCCAGCAGTTTACCGGAGGGAGGGGATAATTCACCCCTCCACTTT.

This clonotype turned up a few times. This chain joins TRBV11-2 and TRBJ2-1; no reliable D call. Germline V gene sequence: CDR1 SGHAT, CDR2 FQNNGV. CDR3 length: 11 residues. Trimming removed 5 bases from V and 7 bases from J, with 6 bases in between. CDR3 nucleotide sequence: TGTGCCAGCAGCCAATCAAATGAGCAGTTCTTC. Its protein product is CASSQSNEQFF.

The chain employs TRBV12-3 or TRBV12-4 and TRBJ2-6; 9 nucleotides match TRBD1. The CDR3 is made up of 16 amino acids. J gave up 1 base and V 5 bases, and 3 bases lay outside the gene matches. The CDR3 sequence: CASSPGQGSGANVLTF. CDR3 DNA sequence: TGTGCCAGCAGTCCGGGACAGGGATCTGGGGCCAACGTCCTGACTTTC.

The chain combines TRBV10-3 with TRBJ2-7; possible D gene TRBD2, 7 bases. The germline V gene has CDR1 ENHRY and CDR2 SYGVKD. Trimming took 3 bases from V and 4 from J, leaving 16 bases between them. The CDR3 length is 15 residues. CDR3 sequence: CAISDGGLADYEQYF. CDR3 nucleotide sequence: TGTGCCATCAGTGACGGGGGGCTAGCGGATTACGAGCAGTACTTC.

The chain couples TRBV12-3 or TRBV12-4 to TRBJ2-7; D not certain. The CDR3 length is 14 residues. Trimming pared 2 bases from V and 2 bases from J, leaving 10 bases between. DNA for the CDR3: TGTGCCAGCAGTTTACTGGCTACAACCTACGAGCAGTACTTC. This sequence encodes CASSLLATTYEQYF.

In this sample, this clonotype turned up once. Being one base from a much bigger clone, this may be a read error. The genes are TRBV7-2 and TRBJ2-1; 12 bases match TRBD1. The end of the DNA fits TRBJ2-7 better, so the J call may be wrong. CDR3 length: 15 residues. CDR1 is SGHTA and CDR2 is FQGNSA in the germline V gene. The CDR3 DNA sequence: TGTGCCAGCACTAAAACGGGGACAGGGGGCAATGAGCAGTACTTC. Translation gives CASTKTGTGGNEQYF.

This clonotype was seen a few times. The genes are TRBV7-2 and TRBJ2-7; D possibly corresponds to TRBD1 (6 bases). The CDR3 extends over 15 amino acids. Germline V CDR1 and CDR2: SGHTA, FQGNSA. The ends were cut back, 1 base at V and 6 bases at J, with 16 bases in the middle. In nucleotides, the CDR3 is TGTGCCAGCAGCTTAGTGCAGGGGCCCTTCTCCGAGCAGTACTTC. Amino acid sequence: CASSLVQGPFSEQYF.

This clonotype was observed a handful of times. The chain employs TRBV6-8 and TRBJ2-1; TRBD2 is a possible D gene (7 bases). The CDR3 sequence is 14 residues long. V dropped 7 bases and J dropped 5 bases, with 15 bases sitting between them. Germline values: CDR1 MNHGY, CDR2 SAAAGT. CDR3 nucleotides: TGTGCCAGCACCTGGGCGGGGGCCAACAATGAGCAGTTCTTC. Its translation is CASTWAGANNEQFF.

The chain couples TRBV4-1 to TRBJ2-1, with TRBD2 matching 10 bases. V shed 4 bases, J shed 2 bases, and the junction held 8 bases outside the gene matches. The CDR3 spans 17 residues. Germline lookup yields CDR1 MGHRA and CDR2 YSYEKL. The CDR3 nucleotides are TGCGCCAGCAGCCGAGTGTACGGACTAGCGGCCTACAATGAGCAGTTCTTC. Its protein product is CASSRVYGLAAYNEQFF.

V and J are TRBV11-1 and TRBJ2-4; 10 bases line up with TRBD1. This CDR3 has 16 amino acids. J was trimmed by 3 bases and V by 4 bases; bases with no gene match: 6. The germline V gene encodes CDR1 SGHAT and CDR2 FQDESV (reference sequence). The CDR3 coding sequence is TGTGCCAGCAGCTCCCGGGACAGGGGTGGCAAAAACATTCAGTACTTC. It yields the protein CASSSRDRGGKNIQYF. Together with reference TRBV11-1 and TRBJ2-4, the CDR3 gives the full variable domain: EAEVAQSPRYKITEKSQAVAFWCDPISGHATLYWYRQILGQGPELLVQFQDESVVDDSQLPKDRFSAERLKGVDSTLKIQPAELGDSAMYLCASSSRDRGGKNIQYFGAGTRLSVL.

This clonotype has more than one count but fewer than ten. The chain joins TRBV2 to TRBJ1-5; the match to TRBD1 covers 7 bases. V was clipped by 5 bases and J by 8 bases; unmatched bases: 12. The CDR3 is 15 residues long. CDR1 is SNHLY and CDR2 is FYNNEI in the germline V gene. In DNA form, the CDR3 reads TGTGCCAGCAGTCAGGGGGGGGGGCGTATAGAGCCCCAGCATTTT. This sequence encodes CASSQGGGRIEPQHF.